One sample yielded the 20 T cell receptor beta chains listed below, sequenced in a study. TCRdb re-called the 5' RACE reads with MiXCR, one entry per CDR3 protein. This sample carries roughly 8,200 distinct CDR3 sequences, 40% to 65% of them seen once, and the ten largest clones take 4.5% to 5%. Material for sequencing was memory CD4+ T cells sorted from a lymph node. Subset of the sample: memory CD4+ T cells, CD4+CD45RO+CD25-. The receptors derive from a female donor with breast cancer.

The chain couples TRBV13 to TRBJ2-3; D is ambiguous. The CDR3 is 16 residues long. V was trimmed by 7 bases and J by 4 bases, leaving 21 bases between them. Germline-derived CDR1 and CDR2 are PRHDT and FYEKMQ (reference sequence). This chain's CDR3 is CASTEGELASADTQYF. CDR3 bases: TGTGCCAGCACAGAAGGCGAGCTGGCATCTGCAGATACGCAGTATTTT. The full variable domain, completed using reference TRBV13 and TRBJ2-3, is AAGVIQSPRHLIKEKRETATLKCYPIPRHDTVYWYQQGPGQDPQFLISFYEKMQSDKGSIPDRFSAQQFSDYHSELNMSSLELGDSALYFCASTEGELASADTQYFGPGTRLTVL.

CDR3 protein: CASSSPYNTEAFF. DNA for the CDR3: TGTGCCAGCAGCTCGCCTTACAACACTGAAGCTTTCTTT. The V call is TRBV3-1, the J call TRBJ1-1; D remains ambiguous. The CDR3 totals 13 residues. CDR1 is LGHDT and CDR2 is YNNKEL in the germline V gene (reference sequence). V was trimmed by 5 bases and J by 2 bases, leaving 9 bases between them.

This chain connects TRBV12-3 or TRBV12-4 to TRBJ1-2; D is perhaps TRBD1 (5 bases). Trimming took 3 bases from V and 2 from J, leaving 13 bases between them. CDR3 length: 15 residues. This CDR3 is CASSLEGVLNYGYTF. CDR3 DNA: TGTGCCAGCAGTTTGGAAGGGGTCTTGAACTATGGCTACACCTTC.

V and J are TRBV18 and TRBJ1-2; D may be TRBD1 (6 bases). V was clipped by 3 bases and J by 4 bases, with 15 bases between them. The CDR3 is made up of 15 amino acids. The V gene's germline CDR1 is KGHSH and CDR2 LQKENI. The CDR3 spells CASSPTTTGGYGYTF. The CDR3 nucleotides are TGTGCCAGCTCACCTACCACGACAGGCGGCTATGGCTACACCTTC.

This clonotype was recorded a few times. The chain recombines TRBV20-1 with TRBJ2-1; a possible D gene is TRBD2 (6 bases). The CDR3 runs to 13 residues. Germline V gene data show CDR1 as DFQATT and CDR2 as SNEGSKA (reference sequence). V was clipped by 6 bases and J by 4 bases, with 13 bases between them. In nucleotides, the CDR3 is TGCAGTGCCGGGAGACCCGGTTACAATGAGCAGTTCTTC. It codes for CSAGRPGYNEQFF.

With regard to this clonotype: A clone one base away is much larger, so this may be a read error. This chain connects TRBV20-1 to TRBJ1-2; no firm D call. CDR3 length equals 13 residues. Per the germline V gene, CDR1 is DFQATT and CDR2 is SNEGSKA (reference sequence). CDR3 bases: TGCATTGCTATTAAGTGGGTGGACTATGGCTACACCTTC. It encodes CIAIKWVDYGYTF.

This clonotype appeared a few times. The rearrangement uses TRBV20-1 and TRBJ2-3, with D hard to call. Trimming pared 3 bases from V and 0 bases from J, leaving 1 base between. The germline CDR1 and CDR2 sequences are DFQATT and SNEGSKA (reference sequence). The CDR3 covers 11 residues. In nucleotides, the CDR3 is TGCAGTGCTAGGAGCACAGATACGCAGTATTTT. This codes for CSARSTDTQYF.

The chain joins TRBV20-1 to TRBJ1-1; the D gene is possibly TRBD1 (6 bases). Germline-derived CDR1 and CDR2 are DFQATT and SNEGSKA (reference sequence). The CDR3 is 12 residues long. V lost 4 bases and J lost 7, with 13 bases in between. CDR3 nucleotides: TGCAGTGCTAAAAGGGGGAGGAATGAAGCTTTCTTT. Translated: CSAKRGRNEAFF.

In its sample, this clonotype ranks as medium-sized. This chain uses TRBV29-1 with TRBJ2-5; 9 positions agree with TRBD1. There are 14 residues in the CDR3. The V gene end was trimmed by 4 bases and the J gene end by 5 bases; junction bases not matched to a gene: 8. Germline CDR1 reads SQVTM; CDR2 reads ANQGSEA. This chain's CDR3 is CSVGTGGSGETQYF. CDR3 sequence (DNA): TGCAGCGTTGGAACAGGGGGCTCGGGGGAGACCCAGTACTTC.

The rearrangement links TRBV4-1 to TRBJ2-2, with D tentatively TRBD1 (5 bases). V lost 4 bases to trimming and J lost 2 bases, with 17 bases between them. There are 17 residues in the CDR3. The germline gives CDR1 MGHRA, CDR2 YSYEKL. The CDR3 sequence is CASSLRSQGLNTGELFF. The CDR3 coding sequence is TGCGCCAGCAGCCTACGATCCCAGGGCCTTAACACCGGGGAGCTGTTTTTT.

The rearrangement uses TRBV10-3 and TRBJ1-6; no definite D call. Germline CDR1 is ENHRY and CDR2 is SYGVKD. The CDR3 consists of 13 residues. The V gene lost 4 bases and the J gene lost 7 bases, with 8 bases spanning the gap. The CDR3 region is CAISVDGNSPLHF. CDR3 DNA sequence: TGTGCCATCAGTGTCGACGGGAATTCACCCCTCCACTTT.

The chain employs TRBV29-1 and TRBJ1-2; D not certain. The CDR3 is made up of 14 amino acids. V lost 0 bases and J lost 5, with 13 bases in between. CDR1 is SQVTM, CDR2 ANQGSEA, per germline. The DNA of the CDR3 is TGCAGCGTTGAAGATGGTACCGACCTTTATGGCTACACCTTC. Encoded protein: CSVEDGTDLYGYTF. Looking up the rest from reference TRBV29-1 and TRBJ1-2 gives the full variable domain: SAVISQKPSRDICQRGTSLTIQCQVDSQVTMMFWYRQQPGQSLTLIATANQGSEATYESGFVIDKFPISRPNLTFSTLTVSNMSPEDSSIYLCSVEDGTDLYGYTFGSGTRLTVV.

As regards this clonotype: Compared with germline, one end of the junction differs, possibly owing to a read error. This sequence joins TRBV5-1 and TRBJ1-2, with 11 bases matching TRBD1. This CDR3 is 17 amino acids long. The germline gives CDR1 SGHRS, CDR2 YFSETQ. CDR3 sequence: CACSVDSGTGGSISYTF. CDR3 coding DNA: TGCGCCTGCAGCGTAGACTCCGGGACAGGGGGATCTATCAGCTACACCTTC.

This clonotype showed up just a few times. This rearrangement joins TRBV20-1 to TRBJ1-5; D is ambiguous. The V gene's germline CDR1 is DFQATT and CDR2 SNEGSKA (reference sequence). Trimming pared 3 bases from V and 11 bases from J, leaving 20 bases between. The CDR3 covers 14 residues. DNA of the CDR3: TGCAGTGCTAGGGTCCCCGGGCAACTAGGGACCCAGCATTTT. It encodes CSARVPGQLGTQHF.

By share, this clonotype ranks as medium-sized. The chain combines TRBV12-3 or TRBV12-4 with TRBJ1-1; possible D gene TRBD1, 5 bases. With 10 bases removed from V and 4 bases from J, the gap between germline ends came to 19 bases. The CDR3 is 14 amino acids. This CDR3 is CATGGLGRSTEAFF. CDR3 DNA sequence: TGTGCCACCGGCGGATTGGGACGGTCCACTGAAGCTTTCTTT.

A remark on this clonotype: A clone one base away is much larger, so this may be a read error. The conserved closing phenylalanine or tryptophan is absent in this CDR3, likely reflecting a read error. The genes are TRBV29-1 and TRBJ2-7; D remains ambiguous. V shed 4 bases and J shed 4 bases, with 8 bases lying between them. From germline, CDR1 is SQVTM and CDR2 ANQGSEA. CDR3 length: 11 residues. Here the CDR3 DNA reads TGCAGCGTTGTGTCGGATTACGAGCAGTACTCC. Its translation: CSVVSDYEQYS.

This chain joins TRBV20-1 and TRBJ2-3, with D possibly matching TRBD1 (5 bases). The V gene lost 5 bases and the J gene lost 1 base, with 7 bases spanning the gap. Germline V lookup: CDR1 DFQATT, CDR2 SNEGSKA (reference sequence). The CDR3 length is 12 residues. This chain's CDR3 is CSAVGGTDTQYF. As DNA, the CDR3 is TGCAGTGCTGTAGGGGGCACAGATACGCAGTATTTT.

This clonotype has more than one count but fewer than ten. The chain couples TRBV7-7 to TRBJ2-7; weak D call: TRBD1 (7 bases). Germline loops: CDR1 SSHAT, CDR2 FNYEAQ (reference sequence). The ends were cut back, 5 bases at V and 0 bases at J, with 11 bases in the middle. The CDR3 runs to 14 residues. The CDR3 region is CASSRGDSSYEQYF. The CDR3 DNA sequence: TGTGCCAGCAGCCGCGGGGACAGCTCCTACGAGCAGTACTTC. The complete variable domain, with remaining parts taken from reference TRBV7-7 and TRBJ2-7, reads GAGVSQSPRYKVTKRGQDVTLRCDPISSHATLYWYQQALGQGPEFLTYFNYEAQPDKSGLPSDRFSAERPEGSISTLTIQRTEQRDSAMYRCASSRGDSSYEQYFGPGTRLTVT.

This clonotype turned up a few times. At one end the junction does not follow the germline gene, possibly because of a read error. This rearrangement joins TRBV7-2 to TRBJ2-3, with D possibly matching TRBD2 (5 bases). The CDR3 has 15 residues. Germline CDR1 SGHTA, CDR2 FQGNSA. The CDR3 region has the DNA TGTGCCAGCAGCTTAAACTACGCTAGCACAGATGCGCAGTATTTT. Its protein product is CASSLNYASTDAQYF. Full variable domain (missing parts from reference TRBV7-2 and TRBJ2-3): GAGVSQSPSNKVTEKGKDVELRCDPISGHTALYWYRQSLGQGLEFLIYFQGNSAPDKSGLPSDRFSAERTGGSVSTLTIQRTQQEDSAVYLCASSLNYASTDAQYFGPGTRLTVL.

V usage is TRBV12-3 or TRBV12-4 and J usage is TRBJ1-1; a possible D gene is TRBD1 (5 bases). The germline V and J ends were trimmed by 2 bases and 8 bases, with 9 bases remaining between them. The CDR3 totals 12 residues. The CDR3 reads CASSLLAGEAFF. The CDR3 region has the DNA TGTGCCAGCAGTTTACTTGCAGGGGAAGCTTTCTTT.